This TCR beta chain derives from a study of blood T cell repertoires in COVID-19. The CDR3 is 13 residues long. The J segment lost 6 bases and the V segment lost 3 bases, leaving 3 bases of the junction unmatched. The germline gives CDR1 LGHDT, CDR2 YNNKEL (reference sequence). Assay: immunoSEQ multiplex PCR; the TCRdb copy retains only in-frame clones and omits some. The data hold about 440,000 clones, with around nine tenths observed a single time. The sequence was collected from a woman under 30 with acute COVID-19. The specimen sequenced was PBMCs or T cells enriched from blood (not recorded which). This chain joins TRBV3-1 (or the pseudogene TRBV3-2) and TRBJ2-7, with TRBD2 identical over 9 bases. CDR3 coding DNA: TGTGCCAGCAGCCAGCGGGGGGGTGGCGAGCAGTACTTC. Translated, it gives CASSQRGGGEQYF.